The T cell receptor beta chain under discussion was sequenced for a study of cytomegalovirus exposure and HLA in healthy donors. On the study more broadly: Earlier, almost 120 million unique TCR beta sequences were recovered from 200 million or so T cells by an analysis.

Trimming shortened V by 3 bases and J by 1 base, and 10 bases separated the two germline ends. The CDR3 is made up of 14 amino acids. Germline lookup yields CDR1 SGHRS and CDR2 YFSETQ. The PCR was carried out with 60 Vbeta primers and 13 Jbeta primers. TCRdb's copy holds only in-frame clones and misses some; the assay was immunoSEQ multiplex PCR. Among over 50,000 clones listed, about 87% were seen once. The sequencing sample was made of PBMCs. This receptor was obtained from a man younger than 35 in good health and CMV-seronegative. This rearrangement joins TRBV5-1 to TRBJ1-1; D possibly corresponds to TRBD1 (5 bases). CDR3 loop: CASSSTATNTEAFF. The CDR3 nucleotides are TGCGCCAGCAGCTCGACAGCGACGAACACTGAAGCTTTCTTT.